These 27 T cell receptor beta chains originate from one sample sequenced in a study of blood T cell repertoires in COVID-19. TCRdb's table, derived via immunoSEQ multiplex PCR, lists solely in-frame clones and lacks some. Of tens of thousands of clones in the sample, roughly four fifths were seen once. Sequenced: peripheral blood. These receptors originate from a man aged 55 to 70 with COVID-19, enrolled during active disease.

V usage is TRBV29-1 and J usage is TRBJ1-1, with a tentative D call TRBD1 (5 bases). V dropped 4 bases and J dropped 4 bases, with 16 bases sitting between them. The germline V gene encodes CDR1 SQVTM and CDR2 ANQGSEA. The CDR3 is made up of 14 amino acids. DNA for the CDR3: TGCAGCGTTGTTGATGGGCAGGGCACCACTGAAGCTTTCTTT. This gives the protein CSVVDGQGTTEAFF.

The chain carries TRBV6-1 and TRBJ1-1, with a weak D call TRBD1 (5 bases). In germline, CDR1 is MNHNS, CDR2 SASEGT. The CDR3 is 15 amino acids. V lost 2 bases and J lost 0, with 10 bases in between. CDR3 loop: CASSERGALNTEAFF. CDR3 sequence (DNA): TGTGCCAGCAGTGAACGTGGGGCTTTGAACACTGAAGCTTTCTTT.

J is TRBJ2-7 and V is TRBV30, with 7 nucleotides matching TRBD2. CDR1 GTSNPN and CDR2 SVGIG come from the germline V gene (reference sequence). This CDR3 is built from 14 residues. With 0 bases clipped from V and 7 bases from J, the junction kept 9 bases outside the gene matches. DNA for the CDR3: TGTGCCTGGAGTGTAGTATTCGGGGGAGGGGAGCAGTACTTC. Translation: CAWSVVFGGGEQYF.

CDR3 sequence (DNA): TGTGCCTGGAGCTCCCTTCGTCCCAATGAGCAGTTCTTC. Translating gives CAWSSLRPNEQFF. The rearrangement links TRBV30 to TRBJ2-1; no definite D call. In germline, CDR1 is GTSNPN, CDR2 SVGIG (reference sequence). Trimming left V 3 bases short and J 6 bases short, with 12 bases between. CDR3 length equals 13 residues.

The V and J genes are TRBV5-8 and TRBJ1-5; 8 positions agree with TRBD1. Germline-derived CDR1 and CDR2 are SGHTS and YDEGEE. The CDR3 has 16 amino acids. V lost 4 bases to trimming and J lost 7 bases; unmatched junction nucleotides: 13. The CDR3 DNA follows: TGTGCCAGCAGCCCAGAAGAGCAGGGGGCGAGGCAGCCCCAGCATTTT. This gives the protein CASSPEEQGARQPQHF.

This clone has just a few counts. CDR3 residues: CASSLDGTLGAPLHF. CDR3 sequence (DNA): TGCGCCAGCAGCTTAGATGGGACATTGGGTGCACCCCTCCACTTT. V and J are TRBV5-1 and TRBJ1-6, with TRBD1 as a possible D gene (6 bases). V lost 2 bases, J lost 11 bases, and 17 bases lay in between. The CDR3 is made up of 15 amino acids. Germline V gene data show CDR1 as SGHRS and CDR2 as YFSETQ.

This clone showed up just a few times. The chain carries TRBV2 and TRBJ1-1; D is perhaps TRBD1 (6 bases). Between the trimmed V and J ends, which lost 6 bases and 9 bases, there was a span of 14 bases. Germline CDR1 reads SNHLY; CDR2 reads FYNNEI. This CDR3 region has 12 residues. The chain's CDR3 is CASRGPQGKAFF. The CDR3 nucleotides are TGTGCCAGCAGGGGACCACAGGGTAAAGCTTTCTTT.

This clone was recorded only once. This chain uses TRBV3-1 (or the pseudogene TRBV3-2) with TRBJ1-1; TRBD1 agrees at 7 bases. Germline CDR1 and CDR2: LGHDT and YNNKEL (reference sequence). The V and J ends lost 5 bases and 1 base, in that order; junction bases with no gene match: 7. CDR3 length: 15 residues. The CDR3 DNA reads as TGTGCCAGCAGCACCCGACAGGGACCGAACACTGAAGCTTTCTTT. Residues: CASSTRQGPNTEAFF.

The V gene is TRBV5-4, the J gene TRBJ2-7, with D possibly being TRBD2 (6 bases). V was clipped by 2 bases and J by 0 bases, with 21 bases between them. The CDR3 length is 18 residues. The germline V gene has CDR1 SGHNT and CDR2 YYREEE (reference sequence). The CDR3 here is CASSFLAGFSLRSYEQYF. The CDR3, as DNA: TGTGCCAGCAGCTTCCTGGCGGGGTTCTCTCTTCGCTCCTACGAGCAGTACTTC. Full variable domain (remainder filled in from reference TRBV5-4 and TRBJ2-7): ETGVTQSPTHLIKTRGQQVTLRCSSQSGHNTVSWYQQALGQGPQFIFQYYREEENGRGNFPPRFSGLQFPNYSSELNVNALELDDSALYLCASSFLAGFSLRSYEQYFGPGTRLTVT.

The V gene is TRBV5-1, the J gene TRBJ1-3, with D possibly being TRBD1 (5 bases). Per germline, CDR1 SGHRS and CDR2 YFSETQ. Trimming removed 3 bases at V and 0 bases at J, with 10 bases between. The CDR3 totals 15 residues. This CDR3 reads CASSSGEISGNTIYF. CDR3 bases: TGCGCCAGCAGCTCGGGGGAGATCTCTGGAAACACCATATATTTT.

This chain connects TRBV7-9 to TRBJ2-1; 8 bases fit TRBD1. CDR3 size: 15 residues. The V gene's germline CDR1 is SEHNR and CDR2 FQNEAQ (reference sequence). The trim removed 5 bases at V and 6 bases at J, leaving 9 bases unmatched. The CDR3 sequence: CASSLGDRRLNEQFF. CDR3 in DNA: TGTGCCAGCAGCCTGGGGGACAGGCGCCTCAATGAGCAGTTCTTC.

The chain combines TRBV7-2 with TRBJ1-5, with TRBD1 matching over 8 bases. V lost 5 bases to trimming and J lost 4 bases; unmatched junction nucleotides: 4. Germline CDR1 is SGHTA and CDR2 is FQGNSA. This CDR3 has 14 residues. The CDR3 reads CASSLDRANQPQHF. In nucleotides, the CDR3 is TGTGCCAGCAGCCTGGACAGGGCTAATCAGCCCCAGCATTTT.

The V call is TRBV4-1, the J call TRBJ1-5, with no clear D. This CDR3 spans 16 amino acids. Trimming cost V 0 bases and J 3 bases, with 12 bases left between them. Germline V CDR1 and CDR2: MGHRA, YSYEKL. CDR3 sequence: CASSQEGTGYNQPQHF. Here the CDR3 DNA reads TGCGCCAGCAGCCAAGAAGGAACGGGGTACAATCAGCCCCAGCATTTT.

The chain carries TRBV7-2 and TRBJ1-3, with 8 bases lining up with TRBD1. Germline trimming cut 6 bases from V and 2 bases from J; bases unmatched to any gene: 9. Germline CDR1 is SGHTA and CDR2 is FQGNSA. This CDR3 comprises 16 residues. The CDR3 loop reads CASSRDRPSAGNTIYF. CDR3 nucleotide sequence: TGTGCCAGCAGTCGGGACAGGCCGAGCGCTGGAAACACCATATATTTT.

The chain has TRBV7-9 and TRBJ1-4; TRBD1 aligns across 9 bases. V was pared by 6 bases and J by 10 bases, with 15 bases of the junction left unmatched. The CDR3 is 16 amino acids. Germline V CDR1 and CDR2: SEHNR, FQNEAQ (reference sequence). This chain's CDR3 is CASSQDRGGSLGKLFF. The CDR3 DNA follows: TGTGCCAGCAGTCAGGACAGGGGCGGTAGTTTGGGAAAACTGTTTTTT.

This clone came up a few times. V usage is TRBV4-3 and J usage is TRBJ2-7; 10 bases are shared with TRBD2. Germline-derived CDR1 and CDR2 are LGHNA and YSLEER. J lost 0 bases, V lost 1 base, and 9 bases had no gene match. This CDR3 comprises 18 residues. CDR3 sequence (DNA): TGCGCCAGCAGCCAAGGGGCCGGGACTAGCGTATCCTCCTACGAGCAGTACTTC. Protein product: CASSQGAGTSVSSYEQYF.

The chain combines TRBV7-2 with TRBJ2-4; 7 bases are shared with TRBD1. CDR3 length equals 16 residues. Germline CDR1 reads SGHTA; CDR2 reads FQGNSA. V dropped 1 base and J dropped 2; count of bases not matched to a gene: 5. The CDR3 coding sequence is TGTGCCAGCAGCTTAGTGGCAGGGGGTACCAAAAACATTCAGTACTTC. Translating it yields CASSLVAGGTKNIQYF.

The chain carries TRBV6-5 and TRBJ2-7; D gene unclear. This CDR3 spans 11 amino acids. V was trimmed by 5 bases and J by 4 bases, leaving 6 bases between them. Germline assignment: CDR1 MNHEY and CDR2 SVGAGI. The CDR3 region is CASSLRYEQYF. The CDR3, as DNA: TGTGCCAGCAGTCTTCGGTACGAGCAGTACTTC.

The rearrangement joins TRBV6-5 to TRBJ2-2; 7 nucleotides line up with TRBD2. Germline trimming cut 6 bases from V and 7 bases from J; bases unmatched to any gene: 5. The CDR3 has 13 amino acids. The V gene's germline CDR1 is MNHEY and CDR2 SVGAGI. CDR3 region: CASRGLVVGELFF. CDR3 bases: TGTGCCAGCAGAGGACTAGTTGTCGGGGAGCTGTTTTTT.

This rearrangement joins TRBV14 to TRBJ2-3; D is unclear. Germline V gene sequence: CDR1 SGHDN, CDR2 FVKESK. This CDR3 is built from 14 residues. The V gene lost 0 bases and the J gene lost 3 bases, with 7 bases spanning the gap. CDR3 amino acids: CASSQEMRTDTQYF. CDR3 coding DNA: TGTGCCAGCAGCCAAGAAATGAGGACAGATACGCAGTATTTT.

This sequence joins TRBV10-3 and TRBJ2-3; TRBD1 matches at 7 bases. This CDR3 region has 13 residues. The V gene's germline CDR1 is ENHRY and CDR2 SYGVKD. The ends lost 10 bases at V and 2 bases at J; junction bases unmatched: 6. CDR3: CATSGQTTDTQYF. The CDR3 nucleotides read TGTGCCACCTCGGGACAGACCACAGATACGCAGTATTTT.

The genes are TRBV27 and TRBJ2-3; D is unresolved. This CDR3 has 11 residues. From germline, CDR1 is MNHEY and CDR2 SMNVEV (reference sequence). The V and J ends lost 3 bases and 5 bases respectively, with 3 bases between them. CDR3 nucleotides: TGTGCCAGCAGTTTCGGAGATACGCAGTATTTT. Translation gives CASSFGDTQYF.

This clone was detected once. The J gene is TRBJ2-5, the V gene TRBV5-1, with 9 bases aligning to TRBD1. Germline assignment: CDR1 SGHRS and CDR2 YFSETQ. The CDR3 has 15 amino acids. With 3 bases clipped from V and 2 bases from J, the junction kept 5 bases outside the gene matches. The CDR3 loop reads CASSYGQGRQETQYF. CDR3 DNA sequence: TGCGCCAGCAGCTATGGACAGGGGAGACAAGAGACCCAGTACTTC.

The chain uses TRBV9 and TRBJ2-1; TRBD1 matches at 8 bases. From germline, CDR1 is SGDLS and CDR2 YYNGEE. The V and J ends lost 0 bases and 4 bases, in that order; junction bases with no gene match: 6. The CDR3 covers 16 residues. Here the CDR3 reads CASSVARQGKYNEQFF. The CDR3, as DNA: TGTGCCAGCAGCGTAGCCCGACAGGGGAAGTACAATGAGCAGTTCTTC.

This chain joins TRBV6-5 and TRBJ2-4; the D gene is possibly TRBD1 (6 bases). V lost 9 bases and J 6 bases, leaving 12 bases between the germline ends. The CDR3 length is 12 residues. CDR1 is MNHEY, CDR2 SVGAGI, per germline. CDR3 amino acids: CASYRDPNIQYF. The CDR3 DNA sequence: TGTGCCAGTTACAGGGATCCAAACATTCAGTACTTC.

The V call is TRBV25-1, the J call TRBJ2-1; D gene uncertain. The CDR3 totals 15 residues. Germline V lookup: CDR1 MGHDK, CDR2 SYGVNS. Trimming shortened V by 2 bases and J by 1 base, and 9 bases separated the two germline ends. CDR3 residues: CASSEHSLSYNEQFF. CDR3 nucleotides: TGTGCCAGCAGTGAACACAGTTTATCCTACAATGAGCAGTTCTTC.

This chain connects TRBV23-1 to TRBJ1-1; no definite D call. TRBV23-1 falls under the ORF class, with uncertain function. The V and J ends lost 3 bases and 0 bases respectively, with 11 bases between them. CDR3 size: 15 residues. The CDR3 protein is CASSHSSGMNTEAFF. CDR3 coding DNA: TGCGCCAGCAGTCATTCGTCCGGGATGAACACTGAAGCTTTCTTT.